The TCR beta chain under discussion was sequenced for a study of cytomegalovirus exposure and HLA in healthy donors. Overall study context: An earlier analysis found 95 million to 140 million unique TCR beta sequences from 150 million to 200 million T cells. Tens of millions of unique TCR sequences came from HLA-typed donors in an early release. Study findings and constraints: Compared with the roughly 700-donor mean, an Asian-associated ancestry cluster reportedly had fewer N-insertions, according to a later analysis. The authors enumerated over 150 TCR beta chains as linked to cytomegalovirus.

Remarks on this clone: Its antigen is not identified.

Vbeta (60) and Jbeta (13) primers were used in the PCR. The protocol was immunoSEQ multiplex PCR, while the TCRdb copy is restricted to in-frame clones and leaves out a portion. The sample records 70,000 to 95,000 clones, around three quarters being singletons. The CDR3 sequence is 16 residues long. The ends lost 8 bases at V and 0 bases at J; junction bases unmatched: 10. Per the germline V gene, CDR1 is SNHLY and CDR2 is FYNNEI. The clonotype comes from a male donor in good health and CMV-seronegative. Specimen: PBMCs. This chain connects TRBV2 to TRBJ1-5; 7 bases line up with TRBD1. This CDR3 is CASHDRDLFSNQPQHF. The CDR3 region has the DNA TGTGCCAGCCACGACAGGGACTTGTTTAGCAATCAGCCCCAGCATTTT.